These 23 T cell receptor beta chains share one sample of origin, sequenced in a study of cytomegalovirus exposure and HLA in healthy donors. The PCR was carried out with 60 Vbeta primers and 13 Jbeta primers. Generated by immunoSEQ multiplex PCR, the TCRdb table keeps only in-frame clones and is missing some. The table has about 180,000 clones, roughly 84% seen once; the top ten hold more than 0.85%. The sequencing sample was made of PBMCs. These receptors were collected from a young man in good health and CMV-seronegative.

In nucleotides, the CDR3 is TGCAGCGTAGGGACAGGGGGCACCGGGGAGCTGTTTTTT. This encodes CSVGTGGTGELFF. The rearrangement joins TRBV29-1 to TRBJ2-2; TRBD1 matches 11 bases. The trim removed 6 bases at V and 4 bases at J, leaving 1 base unmatched. The germline V gene encodes CDR1 SQVTM and CDR2 ANQGSEA. This CDR3 is built from 13 residues.

The chain recombines TRBV5-6 with TRBJ2-1; a possible D gene is TRBD2 (5 bases). Germline-derived CDR1 and CDR2 are SGHDT and YYEEEE. The CDR3 runs to 14 residues. Between the trimmed V and J ends, which lost 4 bases and 9 bases, there was a span of 17 bases. CDR3 sequence reads: CASSASLLWGEQFF. In nucleotides, the CDR3 is TGTGCCAGCAGCGCTAGCCTACTCTGGGGTGAGCAGTTCTTC.

The chain has TRBV2 and TRBJ2-5, with a tentative D call TRBD2 (6 bases). The germline V gene encodes CDR1 SNHLY and CDR2 FYNNEI. V dropped 8 bases and J dropped 1 base, with 11 bases sitting between them. CDR3 length equals 13 residues. The CDR3, as DNA: TGTGCCAGCTGTAGCGGATCCCAAGAGACCCAGTACTTC. Protein sequence: CASCSGSQETQYF.

The V call is TRBV4-1, the J call TRBJ2-2; 8 bases are shared with TRBD2. CDR1 MGHRA and CDR2 YSYEKL come from the germline V gene. V gave up 2 bases and J gave up 5 bases; unmatched junction bases: 1. The CDR3 loop spans 14 amino acids. CDR3 protein: CASSQSGGTGELFF. CDR3 sequence (DNA): TGCGCCAGCAGCCAATCGGGGGGGACCGGGGAGCTGTTTTTT.

The J gene is TRBJ1-1, the V gene TRBV10-3; D is uncertain. CDR1 is ENHRY, CDR2 SYGVKD, per germline. V lost 3 bases, J lost 4 bases, and 9 bases lay in between. The CDR3 is 13 amino acids. CDR3 DNA sequence: TGTGCCATCAGTGATGACGGGTTCACTGAAGCTTTCTTT. Amino acids: CAISDDGFTEAFF.

This clone appeared once. CDR3 amino acids: CASSRGPGQDRGDGYTF. CDR3 coding DNA: TGTGCCAGCAGTAGAGGCCCCGGTCAGGACAGGGGGGATGGCTACACCTTC. The chain uses TRBV28 and TRBJ1-2; TRBD1 aligns across 10 bases. Germline CDR1 and CDR2: MDHEN and SYDVKM. V dropped 5 bases and J dropped 6; count of bases not matched to a gene: 15. This CDR3 has 17 amino acids.

The chain joins TRBV5-1 to TRBJ2-7; TRBD2 matches at 7 bases. The CDR3 totals 15 residues. V gave up 0 bases and J gave up 7 bases; unmatched junction bases: 10. Germline V CDR1 and CDR2: SGHRS, YFSETQ. Here the CDR3 reads CASSLGLALLYEQYF. CDR3 nucleotide sequence: TGCGCCAGCAGCTTGGGACTAGCCTTGTTGTATGAGCAGTACTTC.

This chain connects TRBV18 to TRBJ1-6; TRBD1 aligns across 9 bases. The germline CDR1 and CDR2 sequences are KGHSH and LQKENI. This CDR3 comprises 15 residues. The junction had 4 bases not matched to a gene; V was cut back by 2 bases and J by 8 bases. The CDR3 here is CASSPRTGEDSPLHF. The CDR3 region has the DNA TGTGCCAGCTCACCAAGGACAGGGGAGGATTCACCCCTCCACTTT.

This chain connects TRBV5-8 to TRBJ1-2; D possibly corresponds to TRBD1 (5 bases). The CDR3 length is 16 residues. CDR1 is SGHTS, CDR2 YDEGEE, per germline. Trimming left V 4 bases short and J 5 bases short, with 21 bases between. CDR3 bases: TGTGCCAGCAGCGGGACTTTCGTAGGGGAGGGATATGGCTACACCTTC. Translating it yields CASSGTFVGEGYGYTF.

V gene TRBV27 combines with J gene TRBJ2-1; 9 positions agree with TRBD2. Germline V gene lookup returns CDR1 MNHEY and CDR2 SMNVEV (reference sequence). CDR3 length: 16 residues. Unmatched junction bases numbered 10, after V lost 6 bases and J lost 4 bases. Here the CDR3 reads CASSLGGRGGYNEQFF. CDR3 coding DNA: TGTGCCAGCAGCTTAGGAGGGCGGGGGGGTTACAATGAGCAGTTCTTC.

Of note for this clone: In the same sample, other DNA sequences code for this CDR3. The chain employs TRBV30 and TRBJ2-3; tentatively, D is TRBD2 (6 bases). This CDR3 is 16 amino acids long. V lost 5 bases, J lost 1 base, and 19 bases lay in between. Looked up from germline, CDR1 is GTSNPN and CDR2 is SVGIG (reference sequence). The CDR3 sequence is CAWELLGGYGTDTQYF. The CDR3 region has the DNA TGTGCCTGGGAACTACTCGGGGGATACGGCACAGATACGCAGTATTTT.

This chain links TRBV7-9 with TRBJ2-1, with 8 positions matching TRBD1. There are 17 residues in the CDR3. Per germline, CDR1 SEHNR and CDR2 FQNEAQ (reference sequence). The V gene end was trimmed by 5 bases and the J gene end by 3 bases; junction bases not matched to a gene: 12. CDR3 sequence reads: CASSPDRRDRSYNEQFF. The CDR3 DNA reads as TGTGCCAGCAGCCCAGATAGGAGGGACAGGAGCTACAATGAGCAGTTCTTC.

The chain is built from TRBV6-6 and TRBJ2-1; 9 bases are shared with TRBD2. CDR1 is MNHNY, CDR2 SVGAGI, per germline (reference sequence). Trimming removed 5 bases from V and 6 bases from J; junction bases left unmatched: 8. The CDR3 runs to 15 residues. CDR3 bases: TGTGCCAGCAGTATCAATAGCGGGAGAGGCAATGAGCAGTTCTTC. Protein: CASSINSGRGNEQFF.

This chain links TRBV28 with TRBJ1-2, with 7 nucleotides matching TRBD1. Germline values: CDR1 MDHEN, CDR2 SYDVKM. The CDR3 spans 13 residues. The ends lost 7 bases at V and 5 bases at J; junction bases unmatched: 7. CDR3 in DNA: TGTGCCAGCACCGAGGACAGGAGTTATGGCTACACCTTC. Protein product: CASTEDRSYGYTF.

The chain is built from TRBV4-3 and TRBJ1-3; 7 nucleotides agree with TRBD1. Germline CDR1 and CDR2: LGHNA and YSLEER. Germline trimming cut 2 bases from V and 2 bases from J; bases unmatched to any gene: 6. This CDR3 spans 16 amino acids. CDR3 residues: CASSQRQGGAGNTIYF. The CDR3 nucleotides are TGCGCCAGCAGCCAAAGACAGGGTGGCGCTGGAAACACCATATATTTT.

This chain uses TRBV30 with TRBJ1-5; D is uncertain. The CDR3 has 12 amino acids. V was pared by 3 bases and J by 6 bases, with 9 bases between. CDR1 is GTSNPN and CDR2 is SVGIG in the germline V gene (reference sequence). CDR3 amino acids: CAWSESAQPQHF. The CDR3 region has the DNA TGTGCCTGGAGCGAGTCCGCTCAGCCCCAGCATTTT.

This clone was found once. The V and J genes are TRBV29-1 and TRBJ1-1; TRBD1 might be the D (5 bases). Germline V gives CDR1 SQVTM, CDR2 ANQGSEA. Trimming took 4 bases from V and 0 from J, leaving 15 bases between them. The CDR3 consists of 15 residues. The DNA of the CDR3 is TGCAGCGTTGGGAAATGGGGCCGCATGAACACTGAAGCTTTCTTT. The encoded protein is CSVGKWGRMNTEAFF.

CDR3 sequence (DNA): TGTGCCATCGGCCAGGCGTTGAACACTGAAGCTTTCTTT. This codes for CAIGQALNTEAFF. V usage is TRBV10-3 and J usage is TRBJ1-1; D is unclear. The CDR3 is 13 amino acids. Germline V gene sequence: CDR1 ENHRY, CDR2 SYGVKD. V shed 8 bases and J shed 0 bases, with 10 bases lying between them.

The V call is TRBV2, the J call TRBJ1-1; TRBD1 might be the D (5 bases). Germline V gene data show CDR1 as SNHLY and CDR2 as FYNNEI. V was clipped by 7 bases and J by 2 bases, with 11 bases between them. This CDR3 has 13 amino acids. The DNA of the CDR3 is TGTGCCAGCACCCTTGACAGAAACACTGAAGCTTTCTTT. Its translation: CASTLDRNTEAFF.

The gene calls are TRBV6-6 and TRBJ2-4; D perhaps matches TRBD2 (5 bases). Germline V gene data show CDR1 as MNHNY and CDR2 as SVGAGI (reference sequence). The CDR3 has 14 amino acids. Trimming removed 7 bases at V and 1 base at J, with 11 bases between. The CDR3 DNA reads as TGTGCCAGCAAACCACCGGGGGCCAAAAACATTCAGTACTTC. It yields the protein CASKPPGAKNIQYF.

The CDR3 nucleotides are TGTGCCAGCAGCCAAGGTGGTCAGAGCACAGATACGCAGTATTTT. It yields the protein CASSQGGQSTDTQYF. V and J are TRBV4-2 and TRBJ2-3; D ambiguous. The CDR3 is 15 residues long. Per germline, CDR1 LGHNA and CDR2 YNFKEQ. The ends were cut back, 1 base at V and 0 bases at J, with 8 bases in the middle.

V and J are TRBV4-1 and TRBJ1-2; 8 nucleotides align to TRBD1. V shed 4 bases and J 8 bases; nucleotides not matched to a gene: 18. The germline V gene encodes CDR1 MGHRA and CDR2 YSYEKL. CDR3 length: 17 residues. As DNA, the CDR3 is TGCGCCAGCAGCCGACACCCACAGACAGGGGCCGCCTCGGGCTACACCTTC. It specifies CASSRHPQTGAASGYTF.

V gene TRBV28 combines with J gene TRBJ2-3, with TRBD1 as a possible D gene (6 bases). V gave up 5 bases and J gave up 0 bases, with 12 bases separating them. This CDR3 contains 15 residues. The V gene's germline CDR1 is MDHEN and CDR2 SYDVKM. Written as DNA, the CDR3 is TGTGCCAGCAGTCCTGGGACATATAGCACAGATACGCAGTATTTT. It is translated as CASSPGTYSTDTQYF. Using reference TRBV28 and TRBJ2-3 for the parts outside the CDR3, the full variable domain is DVKVTQSSRYLVKRTGEKVFLECVQDMDHENMFWYRQDPGLGLRLIYFSYDVKMKEKGDIPEGYSVSREKKERFSLILESASTNQTSMYLCASSPGTYSTDTQYFGPGTRLTVL.